Listed here are 26 T cell receptor beta chains from one sample, sequenced in a study of shared clonotypes between healthy human individuals. TCRdb's copy holds only in-frame clones and misses some; the assay was immunoSEQ multiplex PCR. Among some 1.1 million clones listed, around three quarters were seen once. Material: memory CD4+ T cells from PBMCs. Indicated subset: CD45RA-negative fraction. The receptors here all came from a man aged 18 to 29 in good health. Some clones in this sample may be carry-over from other donors' samples.

The V and J genes are TRBV28 and TRBJ2-1; perhaps TRBD2 as D (5 bases). The V and J ends lost 7 bases and 8 bases respectively, with 12 bases between them. The CDR3 sequence is 12 residues long. Germline V CDR1 and CDR2: MDHEN, SYDVKM. CDR3 sequence reads: CASKSHGDEQFF. CDR3 DNA: TGTGCCAGCAAATCCCACGGGGATGAGCAGTTCTTC.

The V gene is TRBV9, the J gene TRBJ2-2, with 8 bases identical to TRBD2. Germline CDR1 is SGDLS and CDR2 is YYNGEE. The ends lost 2 bases at V and 6 bases at J; junction bases unmatched: 12. There are 17 residues in the CDR3. CDR3 coding DNA: TGTGCCAGCAGCGTTACGCTTTTAGCGGGATCGGCCGGGGAGCTGTTTTTT. It is translated as CASSVTLLAGSAGELFF.

The rearrangement joins TRBV28 to TRBJ1-6; D not certain. V was trimmed by 7 bases and J by 7 bases, leaving 14 bases between them. Germline-derived CDR1 and CDR2 are MDHEN and SYDVKM. CDR3 length: 14 residues. This chain's CDR3 is CASTLVGRNSPLHF. The CDR3 DNA reads TGTGCCAGCACTTTGGTAGGGAGGAATTCACCCCTCCACTTT.

This clone was observed a handful of times. V is TRBV4-1 and J is TRBJ2-5; 8 bases are shared with TRBD2. Trimming took 0 bases from V and 5 from J; bases not matched to a gene: 8. The CDR3 totals 16 residues. Germline-derived CDR1 and CDR2 are MGHRA and YSYEKL. The CDR3, as DNA: TGCGCCAGCAGCCAAGACCCGGGGGGGATGGGCGAGACCCAGTACTTC. Amino acid sequence: CASSQDPGGMGETQYF.

This chain links TRBV28 with TRBJ2-7; maybe TRBD1 (5 bases). This CDR3 has 14 amino acids. The germline V and J ends were trimmed by 3 bases and 3 bases, with 12 bases remaining between them. Germline CDR1 and CDR2: MDHEN and SYDVKM. The CDR3 here is CASSLGRVRYEQYF. The CDR3 nucleotides read TGTGCCAGCAGTTTGGGCAGGGTACGCTACGAGCAGTACTTC.

Details on this clone: A much larger clone differs from this one at a single base, so this may be a read error. This chain connects TRBV11-1 to TRBJ2-7; D gene uncertain. The germline V gene encodes CDR1 SGHAT and CDR2 FQDESV (reference sequence). This CDR3 is 14 amino acids long. CDR3 protein: CASSAKRQSYEQHF. The CDR3 DNA sequence: TGTGCCAGCAGCGCGAAGAGGCAATCCTACGAGCAGCACTTC.

In this sample, this clone turned up a few times. V is TRBV15 and J is TRBJ2-1; 9 nucleotides match TRBD2. Germline lookup yields CDR1 LNHNV and CDR2 YYDKDF (reference sequence). The CDR3 has 15 amino acids. The trim removed 0 bases at V and 5 bases at J, leaving 2 bases unmatched. The CDR3 DNA follows: TGTGCCACCAGCAGAGATAGCGGGAGCAACAATGAGCAGTTCTTC. This gives the protein CATSRDSGSNNEQFF.

The chain couples TRBV9 to TRBJ1-5; TRBD1 aligns across 8 bases. This CDR3 is 17 amino acids long. CDR1 SGDLS and CDR2 YYNGEE come from the germline V gene. Trimming at V came to 4 bases and at J to 2 bases, leaving 11 bases not matched to a gene. CDR3 sequence reads: CASSRWQGATGNQPQHF. The DNA for the CDR3 is TGTGCCAGCAGCAGGTGGCAGGGGGCTACGGGCAATCAGCCCCAGCATTTT.

V usage is TRBV7-2 and J usage is TRBJ1-1; D gene ambiguous. Trimming pared 7 bases from V and 11 bases from J, leaving 14 bases between. The CDR3 has 11 residues. Germline-derived CDR1 and CDR2 are SGHTA and FQGNSA. CDR3: CASKDFLRAFF. The DNA of the CDR3 is TGTGCCAGCAAGGATTTTCTTAGGGCTTTCTTT.

This clone appeared a single time. The V and J genes are TRBV16 and TRBJ1-4; D perhaps matches TRBD1 (6 bases). There are 15 residues in the CDR3. The germline V gene encodes CDR1 KGHSY and CDR2 FQNENV. V was trimmed by 0 bases and J by 6 bases, leaving 11 bases between them. CDR3 sequence: CASSQSWGPDEKLFF. The CDR3 DNA is TGTGCCAGCAGCCAATCATGGGGGCCCGATGAAAAACTGTTTTTT.

The chain combines TRBV30 with TRBJ2-5, with 8 bases aligning to TRBD1. J lost 5 bases, V lost 4 bases, and 9 bases had no gene match. The germline CDR1 and CDR2 sequences are GTSNPN and SVGIG (reference sequence). The CDR3 is 14 residues long. CDR3 region: CAWNQGQAGETQYF. In DNA, the CDR3 is TGTGCCTGGAACCAGGGACAGGCGGGGGAGACCCAGTACTTC.

The J gene is TRBJ2-1, the V gene TRBV9; 10 bases are shared with TRBD2. Germline CDR1 and CDR2: SGDLS and YYNGEE. CDR3 size: 15 residues. J was trimmed by 4 bases and V by 4 bases; bases with no gene match: 5. In DNA form, the CDR3 reads TGTGCCAGCAGCTCAGGACTAGCGGAGTACAATGAGCAGTTCTTC. Amino acid sequence: CASSSGLAEYNEQFF.

The V and J genes are TRBV27 and TRBJ2-7; 8 bases line up with TRBD1. The germline gives CDR1 MNHEY, CDR2 SMNVEV (reference sequence). This CDR3 comprises 16 residues. V shed 0 bases, J shed 4 bases, and the junction held 8 bases outside the gene matches. CDR3 region: CASSLSIQGAEYEQYF. The CDR3 DNA follows: TGTGCCAGCAGTTTATCGATCCAGGGGGCTGAGTACGAGCAGTACTTC.

This clone appeared a few times. This rearrangement joins TRBV5-1 to TRBJ2-3; 7 bases align to TRBD2. The ends lost 4 bases at V and 2 bases at J; junction bases unmatched: 16. CDR3 length equals 18 residues. Germline CDR1 SGHRS, CDR2 YFSETQ. CDR3 sequence reads: CASSRILSGGGDTDTQYF. The CDR3, as DNA: TGCGCCAGCAGCCGAATACTTTCTGGGGGAGGGGACACAGATACGCAGTATTTT. The whole variable domain, remainder taken from reference TRBV5-1 and TRBJ2-3, is KAGVTQTPRYLIKTRGQQVTLSCSPISGHRSVSWYQQTPGQGLQFLFEYFSETQRNKGNFPGRFSGRQFSNSRSEMNVSTLELGDSALYLCASSRILSGGGDTDTQYFGPGTRLTVL.

The chain employs TRBV28 and TRBJ2-2; TRBD1 matches at 7 bases. CDR3 size: 18 residues. V lost 6 bases and J lost 1; bases outside the gene matches: 14. The V gene's germline CDR1 is MDHEN and CDR2 SYDVKM. The CDR3 sequence: CASRHPGQSNVNTGELFF. For the CDR3, the DNA is TGTGCCAGCAGACATCCGGGACAGTCAAACGTGAACACCGGGGAGCTGTTTTTT.

V usage is TRBV18 and J usage is TRBJ2-5; TRBD2 agrees at 7 bases. The CDR3 has 17 residues. Germline assignment: CDR1 KGHSH and CDR2 LQKENI. Unmatched junction bases numbered 7, after V lost 0 bases and J lost 0 bases. CDR3 nucleotide sequence: TGTGCCAGCTCACCACCGATGGGGAGGGAGAACCAAGAGACCCAGTACTTC. Protein: CASSPPMGRENQETQYF. The whole variable domain, filled in from reference TRBV18 and TRBJ2-5, reads NAGVMQNPRHLVRRRGQEARLRCSPMKGHSHVYWYRQLPEEGLKFMVYLQKENIIDESGMPKERFSAEFPKEGPSILRIQQVVRGDSAAYFCASSPPMGRENQETQYFGPGTRLLVL.

The rearrangement joins TRBV15 to TRBJ2-1; no reliable D call. This CDR3 comprises 15 residues. Germline-derived CDR1 and CDR2 are LNHNV and YYDKDF (reference sequence). Trimming took off 6 bases at V and 6 bases at J, with 18 bases between the two ends. The CDR3 sequence: CATSRRDRRTNEQFF. Here the CDR3 DNA reads TGTGCCACCAGTAGGCGAGATCGGAGAACCAATGAGCAGTTCTTC. The variable domain in full, with the rest retrieved from reference TRBV15 and TRBJ2-1, is DAMVIQNPRYQVTQFGKPVTLSCSQTLNHNVMYWYQQKSSQAPKLLFHYYDKDFNNEADTPDNFQSRRPNTSFCFLDIRSPGLGDTAMYLCATSRRDRRTNEQFFGPGTRLTVL.

The chain employs TRBV28 and TRBJ1-5, with D possibly being TRBD1 (6 bases). V gave up 7 bases and J gave up 4 bases, with 23 bases separating them. Looked up from germline, CDR1 is MDHEN and CDR2 is SYDVKM. The CDR3 is made up of 17 amino acids. CDR3 sequence: CASTGTGGLFMNQPQHF. The CDR3 nucleotides are TGTGCCAGCACCGGGACTGGGGGGCTATTTATGAATCAGCCCCAGCATTTT.

This clone was observed a few times. CDR3: CASSLDPDNEQFF. CDR3 bases: TGTGCCAGCTCACTAGACCCCGACAATGAGCAGTTCTTC. The V gene is TRBV18, the J gene TRBJ2-1; D unresolved. Trimming took off 4 bases at V and 5 bases at J, with 9 bases between the two ends. Germline values: CDR1 KGHSH, CDR2 LQKENI. The CDR3 runs to 13 residues.

The J gene is TRBJ2-7, the V gene TRBV30, with 10 bases identical to TRBD2. The length of the CDR3 is 20 residues. Germline V gene sequence: CDR1 GTSNPN, CDR2 SVGIG (reference sequence). J was trimmed by 3 bases and V by 3 bases; bases with no gene match: 23. CDR3 sequence: CAWRQPVGSGRSEGFYEQYF. In DNA form, the CDR3 reads TGTGCCTGGAGACAACCCGTAGGTAGCGGGAGGTCTGAGGGGTTCTACGAGCAGTACTTC.

V gene TRBV30 combines with J gene TRBJ2-3; 14 bases match TRBD2. The CDR3 covers 17 residues. Germline CDR1 GTSNPN, CDR2 SVGIG (reference sequence). The V and J ends lost 5 bases and 0 bases, in that order; junction bases with no gene match: 7. The CDR3 DNA follows: TGTGCCTGGGGACCGGGACTAGCGGGAGTCAGCACAGATACGCAGTATTTT. Translating gives CAWGPGLAGVSTDTQYF.

The genes are TRBV6-5 and TRBJ2-7; D assignment may be TRBD1 or TRBD2 (5 bases each). Germline V gene lookup returns CDR1 MNHEY and CDR2 SVGAGI. The CDR3 consists of 15 residues. The V gene lost 3 bases and the J gene lost 4 bases, with 16 bases spanning the gap. The CDR3 loop is CASSYARDPLYEQYF. DNA of the CDR3: TGTGCCAGCAGTTATGCAAGGGACCCCTTGTACGAGCAGTACTTC.

This chain links TRBV29-1 with TRBJ1-1; 8 bases line up with TRBD1. Germline lookup yields CDR1 SQVTM and CDR2 ANQGSEA. The CDR3 totals 13 residues. J gave up 3 bases and V 7 bases, and 7 bases lay outside the gene matches. CDR3 bases: TGCAGCGCCAATCCGGACAGGGACACTGAAGCTTTCTTT. Residues: CSANPDRDTEAFF. Drawing the rest from reference TRBV29-1 and TRBJ1-1, the complete variable domain is SAVISQKPSRDICQRGTSLTIQCQVDSQVTMMFWYRQQPGQSLTLIATANQGSEATYESGFVIDKFPISRPNLTFSTLTVSNMSPEDSSIYLCSANPDRDTEAFFGQGTRLTVV.

The CDR3, as DNA: TGTGCCAGCAGCTTACCGGGCTCCGGGGATACGCAGTATTTT. Its translation: CASSLPGSGDTQYF. This chain connects TRBV7-3 to TRBJ2-3, with D uncertain. Germline loops: CDR1 SGHTA, CDR2 FQGTGA. This CDR3 contains 14 residues. V dropped 2 bases and J dropped 6 bases, with 12 bases sitting between them.

This clone was counted many times. At one of its ends the junction is not consistent with the germline gene, which may arise from a read error. The J gene is TRBJ2-1, the V gene TRBV2; D remains unclear. The CDR3 has 11 residues. Per the germline V gene, CDR1 is SNHLY and CDR2 is FYNNEI. This CDR3 is CASSELEWKVF. CDR3 sequence (DNA): TGTGCCAGCAGTGAACTAGAATGGAAGGTCTTC.

On this clone itself: The junction differs from germline at one of its ends, possibly a read error. V usage is TRBV15 and J usage is TRBJ2-1; 12 nucleotides align to TRBD2. Germline CDR1 reads LNHNV; CDR2 reads YYDKDF (reference sequence). The CDR3 loop spans 16 amino acids. The CDR3 spells CATSKPSGRAYNEQFF. The CDR3 DNA reads as TGTGCCACCAGCAAACCTAGCGGGAGGGCCTATAATGAGCAGTTCTTC.